Each of the 27 T cell receptor beta chains below was sequenced from the same sample in a study of shared clonotypes between healthy human individuals. Using immunoSEQ multiplex PCR, the repertoire was profiled, and TCRdb retains in-frame clones only, with some absent. Of roughly 1.4 million clones listed, 98% to 99% are singletons. Material: naive CD4+ T cells sorted from blood. Sample subset: CD45RA+ positively selected. The origin of the receptors is a man under 40 in good health.

This chain links TRBV6-5 with TRBJ2-5, with D possibly matching TRBD1 (6 bases). Per germline, CDR1 MNHEY and CDR2 SVGAGI. Between the trimmed V and J ends, which lost 5 bases and 1 base, there was a span of 8 bases. The CDR3 spans 13 residues. CDR3 DNA sequence: TGTGCCAGCAGTCGACAGGTCCAAGAGACCCAGTACTTC. It translates to CASSRQVQETQYF.

The chain recombines TRBV6-1 with TRBJ2-5, with D perhaps TRBD1 (6 bases). The CDR3 runs to 12 residues. Trimming shortened V by 7 bases and J by 5 bases, and 11 bases separated the two germline ends. The germline gives CDR1 MNHNS, CDR2 SASEGT. CDR3 amino acids: CASISTGETQYF. The CDR3 DNA reads TGTGCCAGCATAAGTACAGGGGAGACCCAGTACTTC.

This chain joins TRBV9 and TRBJ1-5, with D hard to call. The CDR3 length is 14 residues. In germline, CDR1 is SGDLS, CDR2 YYNGEE. Between the trimmed V and J ends, which lost 4 bases and 7 bases, there was a span of 15 bases. CDR3 sequence: CASSPFFDKQPQHF. The CDR3 DNA reads as TGTGCCAGCAGCCCCTTCTTTGATAAGCAGCCCCAGCATTTT. The complete variable domain, with remaining parts taken from reference TRBV9 and TRBJ1-5, reads DSGVTQTPKHLITATGQRVTLRCSPRSGDLSVYWYQQSLDQGLQFLIQYYNGEERAKGNILERFSAQQFPDLHSELNLSSLELGDSALYFCASSPFFDKQPQHFGDGTRLSIL.

The chain employs TRBV4-3 and TRBJ2-2, with D unresolved. The length of the CDR3 is 18 residues. Trimming took off 4 bases at V and 5 bases at J, with 23 bases between the two ends. Germline-derived CDR1 and CDR2 are LGHNA and YSLEER. In DNA, the CDR3 is TGCGCCAGCAGCCCGGAGCCCCCCATTAGAGGCAGGACCGGGGAGCTGTTTTTT. Protein product: CASSPEPPIRGRTGELFF.

The rearrangement joins TRBV6-5 to TRBJ1-2; 8 nucleotides align to TRBD1. This CDR3 spans 16 amino acids. With V trimmed by 3 bases and J by 1 base, 7 bases remained unmatched. The germline V gene encodes CDR1 MNHEY and CDR2 SVGAGI. The CDR3: CASSYLGQAFNYGYTF. The CDR3 nucleotides are TGTGCCAGCAGTTATCTGGGACAGGCCTTTAACTATGGCTACACCTTC.

The chain uses TRBV28 and TRBJ2-7, with 8 positions matching TRBD2. The germline V gene encodes CDR1 MDHEN and CDR2 SYDVKM. V lost 4 bases and J lost 5; bases outside the gene matches: 16. This CDR3 spans 17 amino acids. CDR3 sequence reads: CASSYHHSKREFHEQYF. The DNA for the CDR3 is TGTGCCAGCAGTTACCACCACTCTAAGCGGGAGTTCCACGAGCAGTACTTC.

V and J are TRBV19 and TRBJ2-3; unclear D gene. Germline CDR1 reads LNHDA; CDR2 reads SQIVND (reference sequence). V gave up 6 bases and J gave up 4 bases, with 11 bases separating them. The CDR3 is made up of 13 amino acids. Written as DNA, the CDR3 is TGTGCCAGTAGCCACAATAACCCAGATACGCAGTATTTT. The encoded protein is CASSHNNPDTQYF.

This chain joins TRBV15 and TRBJ2-7; D is unresolved. The CDR3 length is 15 residues. Trimming took 1 base from V and 0 from J, leaving 10 bases between them. From germline, CDR1 is LNHNV and CDR2 YYDKDF (reference sequence). CDR3 sequence: CATSRGPPFSYEQYF. The DNA of the CDR3 is TGTGCCACCAGCAGAGGGCCGCCGTTCTCCTACGAGCAGTACTTC.

The V gene is TRBV7-2, the J gene TRBJ2-7; a possible D gene is TRBD1 (6 bases). V lost 2 bases, J lost 4 bases, and 15 bases lay in between. The V gene's germline CDR1 is SGHTA and CDR2 FQGNSA. This CDR3 is built from 15 residues. The CDR3: CASSLTQGLSYEQYF. The DNA for the CDR3 is TGTGCCAGCAGCTTAACACAGGGCCTCTCTTACGAGCAGTACTTC.

The DNA for the CDR3 is TGTGCCATCAGTGAGCCATCCGGGACCGCCCTCGAGCAGTACTTC. This sequence encodes CAISEPSGTALEQYF. This sequence joins TRBV10-3 and TRBJ2-7, with D possibly called TRBD1 or TRBD2 (5 bases each). V lost 2 bases and J lost 6, with 17 bases in between. The germline V gene encodes CDR1 ENHRY and CDR2 SYGVKD. The CDR3 loop spans 15 amino acids.

The J gene is TRBJ1-2, the V gene TRBV7-2; TRBD1 matches at 7 bases. There are 17 residues in the CDR3. With 1 base clipped from V and 1 base from J, the junction kept 9 bases outside the gene matches. Germline V lookup: CDR1 SGHTA, CDR2 FQGNSA. This CDR3 is CASSLVSTGKDNYGYTF. DNA of the CDR3: TGTGCCAGCAGCTTAGTCTCGACAGGGAAGGATAACTATGGCTACACCTTC.

This chain joins TRBV30 and TRBJ2-7; 11 bases align to TRBD1. The length of the CDR3 is 13 residues. Germline CDR1 and CDR2: GTSNPN and SVGIG (reference sequence). Trimming took 4 bases from V and 7 from J; bases not matched to a gene: 6. The CDR3 region has the DNA TGTGCCTGGATCGGACAGGGGGCTAGGGAGCAGTACTTC. It yields the protein CAWIGQGAREQYF.

The V and J genes are TRBV18 and TRBJ2-4; D is possibly TRBD1 (5 bases). CDR1 KGHSH and CDR2 LQKENI come from the germline V gene. V shed 3 bases and J shed 8 bases, with 14 bases lying between them. The CDR3 loop spans 14 amino acids. The CDR3 DNA reads as TGTGCCAGCTCACCCACCGGGCAGGGTGACATTCAGTACTTC. Translating it yields CASSPTGQGDIQYF.

J is TRBJ1-5 and V is TRBV19, with a weak D call TRBD1 (5 bases). The CDR3 contains 16 residues. Trimming removed 0 bases from V and 4 bases from J, with 13 bases in between. The V gene's germline CDR1 is LNHDA and CDR2 SQIVND (reference sequence). CDR3 coding DNA: TGTGCCAGTAGTATAGATGTGTCCGGGGGGAATCAGCCCCAGCATTTT. This gives the protein CASSIDVSGGNQPQHF.

The chain employs TRBV18 and TRBJ2-5; D is undetermined. V gave up 4 bases and J gave up 3 bases, with 15 bases separating them. The CDR3 sequence is 15 residues long. The germline V gene has CDR1 KGHSH and CDR2 LQKENI. CDR3 residues: CASSQTWVNEETQYF. The CDR3 nucleotides are TGTGCCAGCTCACAGACATGGGTGAACGAAGAGACCCAGTACTTC.

The CDR3 DNA follows: TGTGCCAGCAGTTGGCCTCGGCCAGCGGACTGGGCCTATGGCTACACCTTC. It is translated as CASSWPRPADWAYGYTF. The chain joins TRBV28 to TRBJ1-2; D call uncertain. CDR1 and CDR2 (germline): MDHEN, SYDVKM. V was cut by 4 bases and J by 4 bases, with 22 bases left in between. This CDR3 comprises 17 residues.

The rearrangement uses TRBV7-8 and TRBJ2-1; a possible D gene is TRBD2 (5 bases). This CDR3 is 15 amino acids long. Per germline, CDR1 SGHVS and CDR2 FQNEAQ. V was trimmed by 5 bases and J by 5 bases, leaving 16 bases between them. CDR3 residues: CASSLYQRNDNEQFF. The CDR3 nucleotides read TGTGCCAGCAGCCTTTACCAGCGGAACGACAATGAGCAGTTCTTC.

The chain combines TRBV27 with TRBJ2-1, with D perhaps TRBD2 (5 bases). The CDR3 is made up of 16 amino acids. Between the trimmed V and J ends, which lost 6 bases and 0 bases, there was a span of 15 bases. In germline, CDR1 is MNHEY, CDR2 SMNVEV (reference sequence). DNA for the CDR3: TGTGCCAGCAGCCCCACTAGTCAATACTCCTACAATGAGCAGTTCTTC. The encoded protein is CASSPTSQYSYNEQFF.

This clone was counted once. The J gene is TRBJ1-1, the V gene TRBV5-1; 10 bases agree with TRBD1. CDR3 size: 13 residues. The germline gives CDR1 SGHRS, CDR2 YFSETQ. V gave up 0 bases and J gave up 13 bases; unmatched junction bases: 6. The CDR3 DNA sequence: TGCGCCAGCAGCTTGGGAGGGACAGGGGCGGGTTTCTTT. Translation gives CASSLGGTGAGFF.

This clone was observed once. The rearrangement links TRBV7-2 to TRBJ2-6; D remains unclear. The CDR3 covers 16 residues. Germline V gene lookup returns CDR1 SGHTA and CDR2 FQGNSA. V gave up 4 bases and J gave up 0 bases, with 10 bases separating them. This CDR3 is CASSWIGGSGANVLTF. CDR3 coding DNA: TGTGCCAGCAGCTGGATCGGCGGCTCTGGGGCCAACGTCCTGACTTTC.

With respect to this clone: Other DNA sequences of this sample code for an identical CDR3. The rearrangement uses TRBV18 and TRBJ2-7; the match to TRBD2 covers 14 bases. Germline V gene lookup returns CDR1 KGHSH and CDR2 LQKENI. Losses at the gene ends were 3 bases for V and 2 bases for J; bases not matched to a gene: 0. This CDR3 comprises 15 residues. This CDR3 is CASSPGLAGAYEQYF. The CDR3 region has the DNA TGTGCCAGCTCACCGGGACTAGCGGGAGCCTACGAGCAGTACTTC.

This chain uses TRBV4-3 with TRBJ2-7; TRBD1 matches 9 bases. V lost 0 bases to trimming and J lost 4 bases; unmatched junction nucleotides: 4. The germline V gene encodes CDR1 LGHNA and CDR2 YSLEER. CDR3 size: 15 residues. As DNA, the CDR3 is TGCGCCAGCAGCCAAGATTTACAGGGGGCGTACGAGCAGTACTTC. Translating it yields CASSQDLQGAYEQYF.

As regards this clone: The same CDR3 can be traced to other DNA sequences in this sample. The CDR3 loop is CASSPGFQETQYF. Written as DNA, the CDR3 is TGTGCCAGCTCACCAGGTTTTCAAGAGACCCAGTACTTC. This sequence joins TRBV18 and TRBJ2-5; D is uncertain. The CDR3 consists of 13 residues. Between the trimmed V and J ends, which lost 2 bases and 2 bases, there was a span of 6 bases. The germline V gene encodes CDR1 KGHSH and CDR2 LQKENI.

This clone appeared once. This sequence joins TRBV10-3 and TRBJ1-2; D perhaps matches TRBD1 (6 bases). V lost 6 bases and J lost 2, with 13 bases in between. Germline CDR1 ENHRY, CDR2 SYGVKD. The CDR3 sequence is 14 residues long. The CDR3 bases are TGTGCCATCAGCGATACAGGGCGAAACTATGGCTACACCTTC. As protein: CAISDTGRNYGYTF.

The J gene is TRBJ2-5, the V gene TRBV19, with 9 bases identical to TRBD1. The germline V gene has CDR1 LNHDA and CDR2 SQIVND (reference sequence). This CDR3 contains 15 residues. The ends lost 1 base at V and 1 base at J; junction bases unmatched: 1. The CDR3 reads CASSIGGQGQETQYF. The CDR3 DNA is TGTGCCAGTAGTATAGGGGGACAGGGCCAAGAGACCCAGTACTTC.

Here the CDR3 reads CSAFLGGPQHF. Here the CDR3 DNA reads TGCAGTGCTTTTTTAGGCGGGCCCCAGCATTTT. This chain connects TRBV20-1 to TRBJ1-5, with D unclear. V was cut by 5 bases and J by 9 bases, with 11 bases left in between. Germline-derived CDR1 and CDR2 are DFQATT and SNEGSKA (reference sequence). This CDR3 has 11 amino acids.

The CDR3 DNA sequence: TGTGCCAGCAGCTTGGGGGCAGGGCAAGAGACCCAGTACTTC. It codes for CASSLGAGQETQYF. V gene TRBV5-4 combines with J gene TRBJ2-5; perhaps TRBD1 as D (5 bases). V lost 0 bases and J 2 bases, leaving 8 bases between the germline ends. In germline, CDR1 is SGHNT, CDR2 YYREEE (reference sequence). CDR3 length: 14 amino acids.